This T cell receptor beta chain was sequenced for a study of blood T cell repertoires in COVID-19 (dated by TCRdb to the early 2020s). In terms of the full investigation: Samples covering the acute and convalescent phases of COVID-19 were provided by collaborators in the United States, Italy and Spain. The prospective study material was composed of cDNA or gDNA derived from T cells, B-cell-depleted T cells, or PBMCs. Subjects who had been exposed to COVID-19, were actively infected with it, or had recovered from it provided the deeply sampled blood TCRbeta repertoires that made up the dataset. A freely available public database, intended as a resource for researchers studying the immune response to SARS-CoV-2, is where the repertoires were released. Samples were obtained from the ongoing ImmuneRACE study (first 160 participants) and from about 1,300 subjects provided by 6 global collaborators. The sample metadata nearly always contained a de-identified subject ID, COVID-19 status, age in years and sex. HLA class I and class II types, where available, came from metadata supplied by the sample provider rather than from assay-based typing.

The collaborating institutions used their own protocols to collect whole blood in K2EDTA tubes. For TCRbeta analysis, collaborators shipped samples as frozen whole blood, isolated PBMCs, or DNA extracted from either of those sample types. CDR3 length: 13 amino acids, cysteine to phenylalanine. The CDR3 DNA has 39 bases and is translated from base 1. Cut back by 1 base and 6 bases, the V and J ends lie 7 bases apart. CDR1 LGHDT and CDR2 YNNKEL were looked up in the germline V gene (reference sequence). This clone was recorded only once. Its binding antigen is unknown. No qualities accompany the bases; no much larger clone lies one base away. TCRbeta CDR3 regions were amplified from genomic DNA using the immunoSEQ Assay, a bias-controlled multiplex PCR. As for the authors' bioinformatics: Nucleated cell counts per sample were estimated from amplification of reference gene primers within the assay. To quantify the absolute abundance of each unique TCRbeta CDR3 rearrangement, sequence reads were collapsed and filtered. For each sample, productive Simpson clonality was calculated as the square root of Simpson's diversity index over productive rearrangements. TCRdb stores this immuneACCESS table with in-frame sequences only. Part of the clones is absent; in the studies checked, under half of the shortfall reflects unresolved V genes, and no reason is known for the rest. V and J calls and clone size follow that table, whereas D and trimming were derived from the DNA. The sample includes some 48,000 clones, with approximately 89% observed a single time. The ten biggest clones cover 25% to 35% of the sample.

Findings and caveats that apply to the study as a whole: The quantity of clinical and demographic metadata differed by source and by participant and was supplied without curation.

The sequence joins TRBV3-1 (or the pseudogene TRBV3-2) to TRBJ1-5, with the D gene too uncertain to name. The clonotype comes from a woman aged 80 or over with acute or convalescent COVID-19. The sample comprised peripheral blood. The CDR3 reads CASSQGRGQPQHF. In nucleotides, the sequence is TGTGCCAGCAGCCAAGGTCGGGGTCAGCCCCAGCATTTT.